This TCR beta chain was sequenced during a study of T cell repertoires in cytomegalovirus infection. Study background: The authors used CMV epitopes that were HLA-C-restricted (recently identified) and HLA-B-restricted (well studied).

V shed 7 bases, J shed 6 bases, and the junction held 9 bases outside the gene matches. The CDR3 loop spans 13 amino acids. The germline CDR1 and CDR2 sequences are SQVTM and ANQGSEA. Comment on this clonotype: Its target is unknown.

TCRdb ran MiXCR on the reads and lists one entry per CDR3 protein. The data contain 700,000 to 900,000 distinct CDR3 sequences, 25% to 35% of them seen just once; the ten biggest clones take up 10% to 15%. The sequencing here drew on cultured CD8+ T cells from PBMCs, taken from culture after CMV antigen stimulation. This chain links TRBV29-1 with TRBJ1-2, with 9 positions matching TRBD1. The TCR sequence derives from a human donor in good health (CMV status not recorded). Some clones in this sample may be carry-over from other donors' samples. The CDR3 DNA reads TGCAGCGGCAAACGGGACAGGGCTGATGGCTACACCTTC. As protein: CSGKRDRADGYTF.